This is a list of T cell receptor beta chains from one sample in a study of T-cell memory formation after mild COVID-19. One entry per CDR3 protein results from TCRdb running MiXCR on the 5' RACE reads. The sample consists of fewer than 300,000 distinct CDR3 sequences, approximately 18% of them appearing once. The material sequenced was PBMCs or a T cell subset sorted from them (not recorded which). These receptors were taken from a man aged 18 to 30 who had mild COVID-19 (a few samples of this study predate the infection). Cell type and time point are not known. Each CDR3 is given without its conserved first and last residue.

12	TRBV20-1	SARDGGSNYGYT
13	TRBV7-9	ASSPARVSRTEAF
10	TRBV20-1	SVVQGVQTQY
11	TRBV18	ASSPDSGEKLF
11	TRBV10-1	ASGIQGSDEQY
13	TRBV9	ASSVGTPYGETQY
13	TRBV27	ASSLAAGANYGYT
15	TRBV9	ASSAYIEGQAVTEAF
12	TRBV7-2	ASSPGTGVEGYT
10	TRBV29-1	SVTEVPGELF
14	TRBV29-1	SVEDPGTGTYDEQF
15	TRBV5-1	ASSLETNPPGVHGYT
12	TRBV7-2	ASSLGRAEGTIY
12	TRBV7-9	ASSFQGIRNTIY
12	TRBV6-2/TRBV6-3	ASSPGTGTNEQF
14	TRBV5-1	ASSYFGGGSYNEQF
13	TRBV6-2/TRBV6-3	ASSTPGLTPYEQY
13	TRBV12-3/TRBV12-4	ASSSYTRRDNEQF
16	TRBV20-1	SASNVPGQGLGNTEAF
16	TRBV6-2/TRBV6-3	ASRGGLAGVPLYNEQF
16	TRBV6-1	ASSMRWGDRAANSPLH
12	TRBV10-3	AISEMDRQETQY
13	TRBV4-1	ASSQGQGGKTEAF